One sample yielded the 31 T cell receptor beta chains listed below, sequenced in a study of T cells after yellow fever vaccination. In TCRdb, the 5' RACE reads were re-called with MiXCR into one record per CDR3 protein. The data show hundreds of thousands of distinct CDR3 sequences, with about 19% seen just once and approximately 15% held by the top ten. The material was PBMCs, obtained 15 days after the yellow fever booster vaccination. The receptors come from a man aged 30 to 45 who received the YFV17D yellow fever vaccine.

CDR3 residues: CASSQGRGTEAFF. The CDR3 DNA follows: TGTGCCAGCAGCCAGGGACGGGGTACTGAAGCTTTCTTT. The chain uses TRBV14 and TRBJ1-1; D may be TRBD1 (5 bases). This CDR3 spans 13 amino acids. The germline gives CDR1 SGHDN, CDR2 FVKESK. V lost 3 bases to trimming and J lost 5 bases, with 10 bases between them.

CDR3 DNA: TGCAGTGCTAGATTAGCTAGCGGGAGTGTAAATGAGCAGTTCTTC. It is translated as CSARLASGSVNEQFF. J is TRBJ2-1 and V is TRBV20-1; 10 nucleotides match TRBD2. V shed 2 bases, J shed 7 bases, and the junction held 8 bases outside the gene matches. The CDR3 has 15 amino acids. In germline, CDR1 is DFQATT, CDR2 SNEGSKA (reference sequence).

The V gene is TRBV24-1, the J gene TRBJ2-7; 7 bases are shared with TRBD1. Germline trimming cut 1 base from V and 2 bases from J; bases unmatched to any gene: 4. The CDR3 has 15 residues. The germline V gene has CDR1 KGHDR and CDR2 SFDVKD. CDR3: CATSDFNRGTYEQYF. CDR3 DNA sequence: TGTGCCACCAGTGATTTTAACAGGGGTACCTACGAGCAGTACTTC.

This clonotype was recorded a few times. J is TRBJ2-7 and V is TRBV7-8; 12 bases are shared with TRBD2. This CDR3 comprises 15 residues. V trimming: 1 base; J trimming: 8 bases; junction bases outside the gene matches: 6. CDR1 and CDR2 from the germline V gene are SGHVS and FQNEAQ. The CDR3 nucleotides read TGTGCCAGCAGCTTAGAGACTAGCGGGAGTTTCAAGCAGTACTTC. Translating gives CASSLETSGSFKQYF.

The chain has TRBV20-1 and TRBJ1-4, with unresolved D. The length of the CDR3 is 13 residues. In germline, CDR1 is DFQATT, CDR2 SNEGSKA (reference sequence). V lost 5 bases, J lost 6 bases, and 13 bases lay in between. In DNA, the CDR3 is TGCAGTGCTCCGGGCTCCGGGGATGAAAAACTGTTTTTT. This translates into CSAPGSGDEKLFF.

This clonotype was counted ten times or more. This chain links TRBV12-3 or TRBV12-4 with TRBJ1-1; D possibly corresponds to TRBD1 (6 bases). The CDR3 is 11 residues long. V was cut by 4 bases and J by 7 bases, with 7 bases left in between. The CDR3 DNA reads as TGTGCCAGCAGTTCCAGGGGTGAAGCTTTCTTT. Its translation is CASSSRGEAFF.

The chain recombines TRBV7-2 with TRBJ2-3, with D perhaps matching TRBD1 or TRBD2 (5 bases each). Germline V gene sequence: CDR1 SGHTA, CDR2 FQGNSA. The CDR3 has 14 residues. Trimming stripped 1 base from V and 8 bases from J, with 13 bases between. CDR3 loop: CASSLDRWDVTQYF. CDR3 nucleotides: TGTGCCAGCAGCTTAGATCGGTGGGACGTTACGCAGTATTTT. Filled out from reference TRBV7-2 and TRBJ2-3, the complete variable domain reads GAGVSQSPSNKVTEKGKDVELRCDPISGHTALYWYRQSLGQGLEFLIYFQGNSAPDKSGLPSDRFSAERTGGSVSTLTIQRTQQEDSAVYLCASSLDRWDVTQYFGPGTRLTVL.

The chain is built from TRBV12-3 or TRBV12-4 and TRBJ2-7, with 7 bases matching TRBD2. With 1 base clipped from V and 3 bases from J, the junction kept 3 bases outside the gene matches. This CDR3 region has 14 residues. The CDR3 reads CASSLGLALYEQYF. CDR3 coding DNA: TGTGCCAGCAGTTTAGGACTAGCCCTCTACGAGCAGTACTTC.

The chain employs TRBV7-2 and TRBJ2-7, with 8 bases identical to TRBD2. Germline CDR1 SGHTA, CDR2 FQGNSA. J was trimmed by 6 bases and V by 2 bases; bases with no gene match: 9. The CDR3 sequence is 15 residues long. CDR3 protein: CASSLISSGPIEQYF. CDR3 DNA: TGTGCCAGCAGCTTAATCTCTAGCGGGCCCATCGAGCAGTACTTC. Complete variable domain (other parts from reference TRBV7-2 and TRBJ2-7): GAGVSQSPSNKVTEKGKDVELRCDPISGHTALYWYRQSLGQGLEFLIYFQGNSAPDKSGLPSDRFSAERTGGSVSTLTIQRTQQEDSAVYLCASSLISSGPIEQYFGPGTRLTVT.

This clonotype showed up just a few times. This chain connects TRBV6-1 to TRBJ2-1; TRBD2 aligns across 10 bases. Germline V lookup: CDR1 MNHNS, CDR2 SASEGT. V was pared by 5 bases and J by 8 bases, with 6 bases of the junction left unmatched. The CDR3 totals 14 residues. The CDR3 coding sequence is TGTGCCAGCAGTCCGACTAGCGGGTGGGATGAGCAGTTCTTC. Its protein is CASSPTSGWDEQFF.

This clonotype was counted a few times. The J gene is TRBJ2-7, the V gene TRBV18; no clear D gene. Germline V gene data show CDR1 as KGHSH and CDR2 as LQKENI. This CDR3 contains 15 residues. The V end lost 0 bases, the J end lost 2 bases, and 11 bases lay between the germline ends. The CDR3 DNA is TGTGCCAGCTCACCACCCGGGCAGATCCCCTACGAGCAGTACTTC. Its translation: CASSPPGQIPYEQYF.

The J gene is TRBJ1-3, the V gene TRBV6-5; perhaps TRBD1 as D (6 bases). This CDR3 has 17 residues. V shed 2 bases and J shed 4 bases, with 18 bases lying between them. Germline CDR1 is MNHEY and CDR2 is SVGAGI. The CDR3: CASSYQVYGGRGNTIYF. The CDR3 DNA sequence: TGTGCCAGCAGTTACCAGGTGTACGGGGGGCGAGGAAACACCATATATTTT.

The sample holds a few counts of this clonotype. The chain combines TRBV28 with TRBJ1-2, with 7 bases fitting TRBD1. The CDR3 totals 14 residues. CDR1 and CDR2 from the germline V gene are MDHEN and SYDVKM. The V gene end was trimmed by 7 bases and the J gene end by 5 bases; junction bases not matched to a gene: 10. The DNA of the CDR3 is TGTGCCAGCATTCTGGCCAGGGGGAGATATGGCTACACCTTC. Translating it yields CASILARGRYGYTF.

Remarks on this clonotype: The junction departs from germline at one end; a sequencing error may be responsible. The CDR3 here is CASREAGNKDTQYF. The CDR3 DNA reads TGTGCCAGCAGAGAAGCGGGGAACAAAGATACGCAGTATTTT. The chain is built from TRBV6-1 and TRBJ2-3; 7 bases fit TRBD2. Germline CDR1 MNHNS, CDR2 SASEGT. The CDR3 totals 14 residues.

This clonotype was found a few times. The chain is built from TRBV20-1 and TRBJ2-7; 7 bases are shared with TRBD2. CDR1 and CDR2 from the germline V gene are DFQATT and SNEGSKA (reference sequence). V shed 4 bases, J shed 2 bases, and the junction held 14 bases outside the gene matches. The CDR3 has 16 amino acids. DNA for the CDR3: TGCAGTGCTATCGCCTTCGGTCAGCGGGGAACCTACGAGCAGTACTTC. It is translated as CSAIAFGQRGTYEQYF.

This clonotype was observed a handful of times. The chain is built from TRBV18 and TRBJ2-5; D gene ambiguous. The CDR3 is made up of 12 amino acids. Germline V gives CDR1 KGHSH, CDR2 LQKENI. V was clipped by 1 base and J by 3 bases, with 3 bases between them. CDR3 protein: CASSPQEETQYF. CDR3 DNA sequence: TGTGCCAGCTCACCACAGGAAGAGACCCAGTACTTC.

The rearrangement uses TRBV20-1 and TRBJ2-5; D is ambiguous. CDR3 size: 13 residues. V shed 3 bases and J shed 1 base, with 9 bases lying between them. Per the germline V gene, CDR1 is DFQATT and CDR2 is SNEGSKA (reference sequence). Here the CDR3 reads CSASHSLQETQYF. CDR3 sequence (DNA): TGCAGTGCTAGTCACAGCCTCCAAGAGACCCAGTACTTC.

This clonotype was counted a few times. J is TRBJ2-7 and V is TRBV7-2; D remains ambiguous. There are 11 residues in the CDR3. In germline, CDR1 is SGHTA, CDR2 FQGNSA. With 4 bases removed from V and 4 bases from J, the gap between germline ends came to 5 bases. DNA for the CDR3: TGTGCCAGCAGCTGGAGATACGAGCAGTACTTC. Amino acids: CASSWRYEQYF.

A few counts support this clonotype. V gene TRBV3-1 combines with J gene TRBJ2-4; 8 nucleotides agree with TRBD1. Germline lookup yields CDR1 LGHDT and CDR2 YNNKEL (reference sequence). This CDR3 comprises 12 residues. V shed 6 bases, J shed 7 bases, and the junction held 2 bases outside the gene matches. Written as DNA, the CDR3 is TGTGCCAGCAGAGGACAGGGCAACATTCAGTACTTC. Protein product: CASRGQGNIQYF.

This clonotype has only a few counts. The chain couples TRBV10-3 to TRBJ2-4; possibly TRBD2 for D (5 bases). Trimming took 4 bases from V and 3 from J, leaving 16 bases between them. Germline CDR1 and CDR2: ENHRY and SYGVKD. The CDR3 covers 16 residues. The CDR3 here is CAISATERGGKNIQYF. CDR3 nucleotides: TGTGCCATCAGTGCCACGGAGAGAGGAGGCAAAAACATTCAGTACTTC.

Only a few counts were recorded for this clonotype. This CDR3 is CASSPGRAGLSYNEQFF. CDR3 nucleotide sequence: TGCGCCAGCAGCCCCGGGAGGGCGGGCCTTTCCTACAATGAGCAGTTCTTC. The rearrangement joins TRBV4-3 to TRBJ2-1; 8 bases are a match to TRBD2. CDR3 size: 17 residues. V shed 4 bases, J shed 1 base, and the junction held 9 bases outside the gene matches. Per germline, CDR1 LGHNA and CDR2 YSLEER.

This chain links TRBV10-3 with TRBJ2-5; tentatively, D is TRBD2 (5 bases). There are 17 residues in the CDR3. Trimming removed 2 bases from V and 4 bases from J, with 20 bases in between. Germline CDR1 is ENHRY and CDR2 is SYGVKD. The DNA of the CDR3 is TGTGCCATCAGTGAGGGTGGGAGATTGGCAGTTGGAGAGACCCAGTACTTC. The encoded protein is CAISEGGRLAVGETQYF.

The V call is TRBV10-3, the J call TRBJ1-2; a weak D match, TRBD1 (6 bases). The CDR3 has 14 residues. V was cut by 0 bases and J by 7 bases, with 12 bases left in between. The germline CDR1 and CDR2 sequences are ENHRY and SYGVKD. The CDR3 region has the DNA TGTGCCATCAGTGAGTCGTCGGGGGCCGGTGGCTACACCTTC. This sequence encodes CAISESSGAGGYTF.

There are a few counts of this clonotype. The chain couples TRBV12-3 or TRBV12-4 to TRBJ1-3; D perhaps matches TRBD1 (6 bases). This CDR3 has 11 amino acids. The V end was cut by 11 bases, the J end by 2 bases, with 7 bases between. The CDR3 DNA reads TGTGCCGGACAGACTGGAAACACCATATATTTT. Its translation: CAGQTGNTIYF.

The J gene is TRBJ2-7, the V gene TRBV6-2 or TRBV6-3; 10 positions match TRBD2. The CDR3 spans 13 residues. The germline gives CDR1 MNHEY, CDR2 SVGEGT. Germline trimming cut 6 bases from V and 3 bases from J; bases unmatched to any gene: 2. The CDR3 loop reads CASRPSGSYEQYF. In DNA, the CDR3 is TGTGCCAGCAGGCCTAGCGGGAGCTACGAGCAGTACTTC.

A few counts support this clonotype. The chain couples TRBV6-5 to TRBJ2-5; TRBD2 matches 8 bases. This CDR3 comprises 17 residues. After removal of 4 bases from V and 0 bases from J, the junction contained 10 bases not matched to a gene. Germline V CDR1 and CDR2: MNHEY, SVGAGI. The CDR3 bases are TGTGCCAGCAGTTTGCGGTTTAGCGGGAAGTACCAAGAGACCCAGTACTTC. It specifies CASSLRFSGKYQETQYF.

Here the CDR3 DNA reads TGTGCCAGCAGCGGACAGGTTGGCTACACCTTC. Translated, it gives CASSGQVGYTF. The chain links TRBV9 to TRBJ1-2; TRBD1 is a possible D gene (6 bases). Germline CDR1 SGDLS, CDR2 YYNGEE. V was pared by 3 bases and J by 7 bases, with 7 bases between. This CDR3 has 11 residues.

The table lists this clonotype with a few counts. V and J are TRBV12-3 or TRBV12-4 and TRBJ2-2; 7 nucleotides line up with TRBD1. V was clipped by 0 bases and J by 7 bases; unmatched bases: 8. This CDR3 is 16 amino acids long. The CDR3 here is CASSLAAGQEVGELFF. CDR3 sequence (DNA): TGTGCCAGCAGTTTAGCTGCCGGACAGGAAGTCGGGGAGCTGTTTTTT.

This clonotype has a handful of counts. The chain is built from TRBV11-3 and TRBJ2-1; tentatively, D is TRBD2 (5 bases). The ends were cut back, 5 bases at V and 9 bases at J, with 14 bases in the middle. The germline CDR1 and CDR2 sequences are SGHNT and YENEEA. The CDR3 is made up of 13 amino acids. DNA for the CDR3: TGTGCCAGCAGCCCCGGGGTAGCCCCTGAGCAGTTCTTC. Translation gives CASSPGVAPEQFF.

This clonotype was seen a handful of times. This chain joins TRBV12-3 or TRBV12-4 and TRBJ2-4; 8 bases are shared with TRBD2. CDR3 length: 16 amino acids. Unmatched junction bases numbered 14, after V lost 5 bases and J lost 8 bases. For the CDR3, the DNA is TGTGCCAGCAGTCCACGATCCGGGACTAGTGGCTACATTCAGTACTTC. Protein sequence: CASSPRSGTSGYIQYF.

The V and J genes are TRBV7-2 and TRBJ2-1; D is ambiguous. The CDR3 loop spans 15 amino acids. The germline gives CDR1 SGHTA, CDR2 FQGNSA. Trimming shortened V by 4 bases and J by 1 base, and 11 bases separated the two germline ends. CDR3 region: CASSSTYSSYNEQFF. The CDR3 DNA sequence: TGTGCCAGCAGCTCTACTTATAGTTCCTACAATGAGCAGTTCTTC. Full variable domain (outside the CDR3, taken from reference TRBV7-2 and TRBJ2-1): GAGVSQSPSNKVTEKGKDVELRCDPISGHTALYWYRQSLGQGLEFLIYFQGNSAPDKSGLPSDRFSAERTGGSVSTLTIQRTQQEDSAVYLCASSSTYSSYNEQFFGPGTRLTVL.